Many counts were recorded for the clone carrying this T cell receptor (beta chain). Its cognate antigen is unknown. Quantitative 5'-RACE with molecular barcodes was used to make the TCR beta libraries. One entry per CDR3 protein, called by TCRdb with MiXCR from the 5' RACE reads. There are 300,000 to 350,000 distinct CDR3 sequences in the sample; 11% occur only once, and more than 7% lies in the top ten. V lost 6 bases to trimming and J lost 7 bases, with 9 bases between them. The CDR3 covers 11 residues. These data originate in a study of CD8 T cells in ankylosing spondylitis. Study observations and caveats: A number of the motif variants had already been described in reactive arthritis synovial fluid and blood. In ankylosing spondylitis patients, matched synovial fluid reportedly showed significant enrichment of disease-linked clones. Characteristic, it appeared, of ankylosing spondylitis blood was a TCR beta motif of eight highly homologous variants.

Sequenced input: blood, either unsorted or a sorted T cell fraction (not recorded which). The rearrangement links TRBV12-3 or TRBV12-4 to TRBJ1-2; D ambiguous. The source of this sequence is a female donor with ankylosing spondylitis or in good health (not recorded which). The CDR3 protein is CASSTAFGYTF. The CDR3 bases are TGTGCCAGCAGCACCGCTTTTGGCTACACCTTC.